Sequencing of this T cell receptor (beta chain) was carried out in a study of cytomegalovirus exposure and HLA in healthy donors. Broader study findings: Later findings reportedly placed an Asian-associated ancestry cluster below the approximately 670-donor mean for N-insertions. HLA allele associations emerged for roughly 16,000 TCR beta sequences in a later analysis, at 0.05 false discovery rate. Later analysis placed DRB1 highest and HLA-C lowest in TCR association rates, which differed by HLA locus.

The PCR contained 60 Vbeta and 13 Jbeta primers. Measured with immunoSEQ multiplex PCR; TCRdb has only the in-frame clones, and not every one. The sample contains about 170,000 clones, approximately 81% of which appear only once. The donors, nominally healthy at sampling, likely had unrecorded immune exposures. A word on this clone: Its specificity is not known.

Sequencing was done on a sample of PBMCs. This clonotype originated in a male donor in good health and CMV-seronegative.

The CDR3 DNA reads TGCGCCAGCAGCCACCTACCGGGACAGGGGGATCTCGAGCAGTACTTC. It yields the protein CASSHLPGQGDLEQYF. The chain employs TRBV5-1 and TRBJ2-7, with 11 bases matching TRBD1. The J segment lost 6 bases and the V segment lost 4 bases, leaving 12 bases of the junction unmatched. CDR1 and CDR2 (germline): SGHRS, YFSETQ. The CDR3 is made up of 16 amino acids. The variable domain in full, completed from reference TRBV5-1 and TRBJ2-7, reads KAGVTQTPRYLIKTRGQQVTLSCSPISGHRSVSWYQQTPGQGLQFLFEYFSETQRNKGNFPGRFSGRQFSNSRSEMNVSTLELGDSALYLCASSHLPGQGDLEQYFGPGTRLTVT.